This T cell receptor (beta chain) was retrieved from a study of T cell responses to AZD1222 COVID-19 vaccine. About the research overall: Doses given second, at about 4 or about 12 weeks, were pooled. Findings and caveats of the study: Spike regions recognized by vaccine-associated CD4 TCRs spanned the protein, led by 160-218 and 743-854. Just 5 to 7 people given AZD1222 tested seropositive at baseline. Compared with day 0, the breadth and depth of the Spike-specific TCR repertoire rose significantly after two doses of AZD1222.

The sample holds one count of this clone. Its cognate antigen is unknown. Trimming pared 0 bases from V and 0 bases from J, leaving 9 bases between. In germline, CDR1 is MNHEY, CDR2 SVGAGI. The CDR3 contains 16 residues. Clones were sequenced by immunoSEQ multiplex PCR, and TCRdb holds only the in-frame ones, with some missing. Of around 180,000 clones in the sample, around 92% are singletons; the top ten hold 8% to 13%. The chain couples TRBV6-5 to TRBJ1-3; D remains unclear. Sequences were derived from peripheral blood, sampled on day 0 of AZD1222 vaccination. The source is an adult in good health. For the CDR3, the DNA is TGTGCCAGCAGTTACTCGGAGACTCTCTCTGGAAACACCATATATTTT. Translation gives CASSYSETLSGNTIYF.